This TCR beta chain was recovered during a study of Tregs in tolerant kidney transplant recipients. J was trimmed by 9 bases and V by 4 bases; bases with no gene match: 12. The CDR3 totals 17 residues. From germline, CDR1 is MNHEY and CDR2 SMNVEV (reference sequence). The repertoire was sequenced with immunoSEQ multiplex PCR; TCRdb's copy has only in-frame clones and lacks some. The repertoire consists of 95,000 or so clones, with 93% occurring once and the leading ten covering roughly 1.5%. Recipients received nonmyeloablative bone marrow transplants from related graft donors, with transient mixed chimerism. Unstimulated regulatory T cells (CD4+CD25+CD127-), CD4+CD25- non-regulatory cells, CD4 and CD8 cells were FACS-sorted from thawed PBMCs.

This specimen consisted of CD4+ T cells from blood (PBMCs), obtained 12 months after the transplant. The clonotype originates from a human patient who received a combined kidney and bone marrow transplant. Some of the T cells may derive from the graft donor. The chain employs TRBV27 and TRBJ2-1, with TRBD2 identical over 13 bases. The CDR3 DNA is TGTGCCAGCAGTTCCCGGAGGGGGACTAGCGGGACCGGTGAGCAGTTCTTC. Translated: CASSSRRGTSGTGEQFF.